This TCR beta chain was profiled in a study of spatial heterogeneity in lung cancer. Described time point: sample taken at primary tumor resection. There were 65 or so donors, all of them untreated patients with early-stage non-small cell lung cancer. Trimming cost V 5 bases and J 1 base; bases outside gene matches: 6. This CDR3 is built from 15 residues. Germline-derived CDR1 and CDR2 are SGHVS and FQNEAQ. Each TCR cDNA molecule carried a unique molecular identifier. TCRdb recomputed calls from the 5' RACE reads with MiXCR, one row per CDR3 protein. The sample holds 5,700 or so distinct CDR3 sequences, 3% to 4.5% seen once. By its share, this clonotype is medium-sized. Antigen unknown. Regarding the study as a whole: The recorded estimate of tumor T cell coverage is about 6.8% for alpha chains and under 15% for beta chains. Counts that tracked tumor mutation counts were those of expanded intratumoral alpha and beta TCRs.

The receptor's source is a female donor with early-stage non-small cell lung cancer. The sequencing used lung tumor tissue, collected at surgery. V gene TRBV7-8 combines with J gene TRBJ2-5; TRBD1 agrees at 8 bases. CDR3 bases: TGTGCCAGCAGCCCTCACGGGACAGGCCAAGAGACCCAGTACTTC. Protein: CASSPHGTGQETQYF.